The TCR beta chain under discussion was sequenced for a study of CD8+CD57+ T cells in acquired aplastic anemia. The overall study: The average for DNA from sorted CD4+ and CD8+ cells was 3.2 ug. Study-level findings and limits: Patients and controls had in common approximately 30 CD8+ CDR3 sequences. Patients were compared with controls for CD8+ Simpson's diversity, and no significant difference emerged.

The V end lost 8 bases, the J end lost 5 bases, and 21 bases lay between the germline ends. The V gene's germline CDR1 is SNHLY and CDR2 FYNNEI. The CDR3 spans 15 residues. About this clonotype itself: The antigen is not known.

Genomic DNA, serving as template, underwent TCR beta VDJ and CDR3 profiling. A single record per CDR3 protein comes from TCRdb applying MiXCR to the reads. Of fewer than 250,000 distinct CDR3 sequences in the sample, approximately 45% are singletons; the top ten hold approximately 8%. Patients chosen for sequencing had CD8+CD57+ cells that had expanded, as shown by flow cytometry. By the time of blood sampling, patients had still received no therapy. This clonotype was obtained from a human donor with aplastic anemia. The rearrangement uses TRBV2 and TRBJ2-5; tentative D call: TRBD1 (6 bases). Sequenced material: sorted CD4+, CD8+, or CD8+CD57+ T cells (not recorded which) from PBMCs. CDR3 sequence (DNA): TGTGCCAGCGAAGTAGAAGGGGGTATAGGGGAGACCCAGTACTTC. Its protein is CASEVEGGIGETQYF.